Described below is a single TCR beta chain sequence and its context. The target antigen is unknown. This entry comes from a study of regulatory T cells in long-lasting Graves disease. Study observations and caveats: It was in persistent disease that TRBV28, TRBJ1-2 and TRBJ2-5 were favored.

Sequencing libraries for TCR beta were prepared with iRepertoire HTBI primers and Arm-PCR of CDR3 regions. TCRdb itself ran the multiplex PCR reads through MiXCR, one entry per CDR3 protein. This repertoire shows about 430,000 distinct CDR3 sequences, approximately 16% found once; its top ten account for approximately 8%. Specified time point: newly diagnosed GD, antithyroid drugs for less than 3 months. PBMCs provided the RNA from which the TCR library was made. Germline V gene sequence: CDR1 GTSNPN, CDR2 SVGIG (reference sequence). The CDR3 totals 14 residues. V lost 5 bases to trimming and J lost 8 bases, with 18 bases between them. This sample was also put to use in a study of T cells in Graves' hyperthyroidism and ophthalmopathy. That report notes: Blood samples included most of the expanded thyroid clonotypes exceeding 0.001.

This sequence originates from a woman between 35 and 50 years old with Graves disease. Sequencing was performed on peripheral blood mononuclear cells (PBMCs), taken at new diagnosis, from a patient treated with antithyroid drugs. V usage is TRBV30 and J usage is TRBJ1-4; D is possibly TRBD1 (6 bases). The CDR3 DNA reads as TGTGCCTGGTCTAAGGACAGTGATGGAGAAAAACTGTTTTTT. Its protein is CAWSKDSDGEKLFF. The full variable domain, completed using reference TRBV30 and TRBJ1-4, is SQTIHQWPATLVQPVGSPLSLECTVEGTSNPNLYWYRQAAGRGLQLLFYSVGIGQISSEVPQNLSASRPQDRQFILSSKKLLLSDSGFYLCAWSKDSDGEKLFFGSGTQLSVL.